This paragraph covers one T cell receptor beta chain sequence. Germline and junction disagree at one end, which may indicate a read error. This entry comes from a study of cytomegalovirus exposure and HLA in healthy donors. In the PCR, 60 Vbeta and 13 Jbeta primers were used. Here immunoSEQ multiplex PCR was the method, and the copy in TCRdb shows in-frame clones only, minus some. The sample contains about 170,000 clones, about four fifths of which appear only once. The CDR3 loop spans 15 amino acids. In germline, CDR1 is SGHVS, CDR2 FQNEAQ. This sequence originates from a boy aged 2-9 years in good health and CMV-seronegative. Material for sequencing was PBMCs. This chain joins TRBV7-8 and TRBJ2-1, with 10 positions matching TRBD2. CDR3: CASTLPSGGNNEQFF. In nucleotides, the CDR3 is TGTGCCAGCACCTTACCTAGCGGGGGAAACAATGAGCAGTTCTTC.